This TCR beta chain was sequenced for a study of blood T cell repertoires in COVID-19. The CDR3 loop spans 12 amino acids. After removal of 4 bases from V and 13 bases from J, the junction contained 10 bases not matched to a gene. From germline, CDR1 is SGHKS and CDR2 YYEKEE (reference sequence). This clone was observed a single time. Using immunoSEQ multiplex PCR, the repertoire was profiled, and TCRdb retains in-frame clones only, with some absent. Of approximately 300,000 clones listed, about 92% are singletons. This clonotype was sampled from a woman aged 25 to 39 who had recovered from COVID-19. This rearrangement joins TRBV5-5 to TRBJ1-2, with 7 bases lining up with TRBD1. The sequenced material came from PBMCs or T cells enriched from blood (not recorded which). The CDR3 is CASSTRQGDLTF. CDR3 nucleotide sequence: TGTGCCAGCAGCACGCGACAGGGAGACCTCACCTTC.